Sequencing of this TCR beta chain was carried out in a study of human T cells and chemical hapten exposure. MiXCR, applied by TCRdb to the RACE reads, yields one record per CDR3 protein. The sample includes some 380,000 distinct CDR3 sequences, approximately 4.4% of them seen just once. The time point denotes: patch test 1, 2 weeks after DPC sensitization. The treatment here: therapeutic diphenylcyclopropenone sensitization with weekly scalp DPC. This CDR3 is 15 amino acids long. Per germline, CDR1 SEHNR and CDR2 FQNEAQ (reference sequence). Trimming left V 5 bases short and J 2 bases short, with 15 bases between. This clonotype showed up many times.

The chain carries TRBV7-9 and TRBJ1-2, with unresolved D. Specimen: whole blood, collected in connection with sensitization to the hapten diphenylcyclopropenone (DPC). The origin of this receptor is a woman aged 45 to 65 with alopecia areata. Some clones in this sample may be carry-over from other donors' samples. For the CDR3, the DNA is TGTGCCAGCAGCCCATGGCGGCAGTCAAACTATGGCTACACCTTC. Translating it yields CASSPWRQSNYGYTF.